A single sample gave rise to the 22 T cell receptor beta chains below, sequenced in a study of identical twins. One entry per CDR3 protein results from TCRdb running MiXCR on the 5' RACE reads. The sample consists of some 460,000 distinct CDR3 sequences, approximately 15% of them appearing once. These data also featured in a second study, about yellow fever vaccine responses in identical twins.

Sample: CD4+ T cells sorted from blood. These receptors were taken from a young woman in good health.

This clonotype was detected only a few times. The gene calls are TRBV20-1 and TRBJ2-1; D might be TRBD1 (6 bases). The CDR3 sequence is 14 residues long. Per germline, CDR1 DFQATT and CDR2 SNEGSKA (reference sequence). V was clipped by 0 bases and J by 4 bases, with 10 bases between them. CDR3 coding DNA: TGCAGTGCTAGAGATGGGGGCAGATACAATGAGCAGTTCTTC. Translation gives CSARDGGRYNEQFF.

The chain is built from TRBV24-1 and TRBJ2-1; D may be TRBD2 (5 bases). Trimming took 4 bases from V and 2 from J, leaving 8 bases between them. The CDR3 runs to 14 residues. Germline CDR1 KGHDR, CDR2 SFDVKD. The CDR3 reads CATSDPGTYNEQFF. Written as DNA, the CDR3 is TGTGCCACCAGTGACCCGGGGACCTACAATGAGCAGTTCTTC.

There are a few counts of this clonotype. This chain links TRBV4-3 with TRBJ2-5; possibly TRBD2 for D (5 bases). This CDR3 spans 15 amino acids. Germline assignment: CDR1 LGHNA and CDR2 YSLEER. The V end lost 0 bases, the J end lost 7 bases, and 15 bases lay between the germline ends. DNA of the CDR3: TGCGCCAGCAGCCAAGACAATTCAGGACTGGCGACCCAGTACTTC. Protein sequence: CASSQDNSGLATQYF.

This clonotype has a handful of counts. The rearrangement uses TRBV2 and TRBJ2-1; TRBD2 matches at 8 bases. Germline V gene data show CDR1 as SNHLY and CDR2 as FYNNEI. This CDR3 is 16 amino acids long. The V segment lost 8 bases and the J segment 0 bases; nucleotides outside the gene matches: 9. CDR3 protein: CASQGALAGSYNEQFF. CDR3 in DNA: TGTGCCAGCCAAGGGGCCCTAGCGGGCTCCTACAATGAGCAGTTCTTC.

The rearrangement uses TRBV7-2 and TRBJ1-6; D remains unclear. The CDR3 totals 13 residues. Per the germline V gene, CDR1 is SGHTA and CDR2 is FQGNSA. V was cut by 5 bases and J by 8 bases, with 10 bases left in between. CDR3 bases: TGTGCCAGCAGCCAAGCCGACTATTCACCCCTCCACTTT. Translation gives CASSQADYSPLHF.

This clonotype was seen repeatedly, ten times or more. The CDR3 DNA follows: TGTGCCAGCAGCCCCGGACTAGCGGGAGTGTGGGTGGAAGAGCAGTACTTC. As protein: CASSPGLAGVWVEEQYF. The J gene is TRBJ2-7, the V gene TRBV7-9; 13 bases are a match to TRBD2. The CDR3 consists of 17 residues. CDR1 and CDR2 from the germline V gene are SEHNR and FQNEAQ (reference sequence). The ends lost 5 bases at V and 7 bases at J; junction bases unmatched: 14.

This clonotype showed up just once. This chain uses TRBV9 with TRBJ1-3; TRBD1 aligns across 7 bases. V shed 0 bases and J 2 bases; nucleotides not matched to a gene: 2. Germline CDR1 reads SGDLS; CDR2 reads YYNGEE. The CDR3 covers 15 residues. The CDR3 nucleotides are TGTGCCAGCAGCGTAGAGGGGGCTGCTGGAAACACCATATATTTT. It encodes CASSVEGAAGNTIYF.

The genes are TRBV2 and TRBJ2-2; D is possibly TRBD2 (6 bases). Germline V gene sequence: CDR1 SNHLY, CDR2 FYNNEI. CDR3 length equals 15 residues. The V gene lost 4 bases and the J gene lost 4 bases, with 13 bases spanning the gap. The chain's CDR3 is CASSVKAGLTGELFF. CDR3 coding DNA: TGTGCCAGCAGTGTAAAAGCGGGCCTCACCGGGGAGCTGTTTTTT.

The V and J genes are TRBV7-2 and TRBJ2-1; 8 bases fit TRBD1. There are 16 residues in the CDR3. The germline V gene has CDR1 SGHTA and CDR2 FQGNSA. Trimming at V came to 5 bases and at J to 1 base, leaving 7 bases not matched to a gene. The CDR3, as DNA: TGTGCCAGCAGCAGACGGACAGGGTTATCCTACAATGAGCAGTTCTTC. It translates to CASSRRTGLSYNEQFF.

This clonotype showed up just a few times. V gene TRBV5-1 combines with J gene TRBJ2-5, with TRBD1 matching over 7 bases. V lost 4 bases and J lost 5; bases outside the gene matches: 14. CDR1 and CDR2 from the germline V gene are SGHRS and YFSETQ. The CDR3 has 16 residues. CDR3 in DNA: TGCGCCAGCAGCGCCTTAAATGGACAGGTTAGGGAGACCCAGTACTTC. Residues: CASSALNGQVRETQYF.

The genes are TRBV28 and TRBJ2-7; D possibly uses TRBD1 or TRBD2 (5 bases each). The V end was cut by 5 bases, the J end by 0 bases, with 14 bases between. This CDR3 has 15 amino acids. Germline V gives CDR1 MDHEN, CDR2 SYDVKM. The CDR3 DNA sequence: TGTGCCAGCAGTCCACGGGACGGTAGCTCCTACGAGCAGTACTTC. Protein product: CASSPRDGSSYEQYF.

This clonotype was seen only a few times. The V and J genes are TRBV7-9 and TRBJ2-5; either TRBD1 or TRBD2 may fit D (5 bases each). CDR1 SEHNR and CDR2 FQNEAQ come from the germline V gene (reference sequence). V lost 5 bases to trimming and J lost 5 bases, with 12 bases between them. The CDR3 contains 13 residues. The CDR3 DNA is TGTGCCAGCAGCGCTCGATGGGGGGAGACCCAGTACTTC. This translates into CASSARWGETQYF. The full variable domain, completed using reference TRBV7-9 and TRBJ2-5, is DTGVSQNPRHKITKRGQNVTFRCDPISEHNRLYWYRQTLGQGPEFLTYFQNEAQLEKSRLLSDRFSAERPKGSFSTLEIQRTEQGDSAMYLCASSARWGETQYFGPGTRLLVL.

The sample holds a few counts of this clonotype. This sequence joins TRBV7-9 and TRBJ1-2, with D maybe TRBD1 (5 bases). Germline-derived CDR1 and CDR2 are SEHNR and FQNEAQ (reference sequence). This CDR3 comprises 15 residues. Trimming shortened V by 2 bases and J by 3 bases, and 13 bases separated the two germline ends. CDR3 sequence reads: CASSLYMGRDYGYTF. As DNA, the CDR3 is TGTGCCAGCAGCTTATATATGGGGCGCGACTATGGCTACACCTTC.

CDR3: CASSQQFLSGDEQFF. CDR3 DNA: TGCGCCAGCAGCCAACAGTTCTTATCGGGCGATGAGCAGTTCTTC. The chain joins TRBV4-3 to TRBJ2-1; no clear D gene. Trimming took 2 bases from V and 8 from J, leaving 16 bases between them. The CDR3 covers 15 residues. In germline, CDR1 is LGHNA, CDR2 YSLEER.

In its sample, this clonotype was seen many times. The gene calls are TRBV7-2 and TRBJ2-7; 9 positions agree with TRBD2. The CDR3 is made up of 13 amino acids. The junction had 2 bases not matched to a gene; V was cut back by 2 bases and J by 6 bases. Per germline, CDR1 SGHTA and CDR2 FQGNSA. The CDR3, as DNA: TGTGCCAGCAGCTTAAAAGCGGGAGGCGAGCAGTACTTC. It translates to CASSLKAGGEQYF.

This clonotype was seen a few times. The V gene is TRBV20-1, the J gene TRBJ2-3, with 15 bases that match TRBD2. The CDR3 spans 16 residues. CDR1 is DFQATT and CDR2 is SNEGSKA in the germline V gene (reference sequence). The trim removed 6 bases at V and 5 bases at J, leaving 9 bases unmatched. DNA for the CDR3: TGCAGTGCCCCAAGGACTAGCGGGGGGGCCGGAGATACGCAGTATTTT. It yields the protein CSAPRTSGGAGDTQYF.

The gene calls are TRBV27 and TRBJ2-1; D is possibly TRBD1 or TRBD2 (7 bases each). Germline V gene lookup returns CDR1 MNHEY and CDR2 SMNVEV (reference sequence). V was shortened by 3 bases and J by 8 bases, with 20 bases between the two germline ends. The CDR3 has 16 residues. CDR3 residues: CASSLGSGRGGHEQFF. The CDR3 DNA is TGTGCCAGCAGTTTGGGTTCTGGCAGGGGGGGGCATGAGCAGTTCTTC.

The CDR3 sequence: CASSSGQGPVTEQYF. The CDR3 region has the DNA TGCGCCAGCAGCTCCGGACAGGGACCCGTGACCGAGCAGTACTTC. The chain uses TRBV5-1 and TRBJ2-7; 8 nucleotides agree with TRBD1. V lost 3 bases, J lost 6 bases, and 11 bases stayed unmatched. Germline V gene lookup returns CDR1 SGHRS and CDR2 YFSETQ. The CDR3 sequence is 15 residues long.

The chain employs TRBV30 and TRBJ1-6, with TRBD1 matching 9 bases. The CDR3 has 14 amino acids. V shed 1 base and J 8 bases; nucleotides not matched to a gene: 3. CDR1 is GTSNPN, CDR2 SVGIG, per germline (reference sequence). The CDR3 spells CAWSAGTGHSPLHF. CDR3 nucleotide sequence: TGTGCCTGGAGTGCCGGGACAGGGCATTCACCCCTCCACTTT.

This clonotype was counted many times. The rearrangement joins TRBV12-3 or TRBV12-4 to TRBJ2-7; the match to TRBD1 covers 9 bases. CDR3 size: 14 residues. The V gene end was trimmed by 5 bases and the J gene end by 3 bases; junction bases not matched to a gene: 5. For the CDR3, the DNA is TGTGCCAGCAGTCCCTCGGGACAGGGCTACGAGCAGTACTTC. It codes for CASSPSGQGYEQYF.

The rearrangement uses TRBV20-1 and TRBJ2-1, with D tentatively TRBD2 (5 bases). Germline CDR1 DFQATT, CDR2 SNEGSKA (reference sequence). The CDR3 is 13 amino acids. V was pared by 6 bases and J by 7 bases, with 16 bases between. The CDR3 sequence: CSASLAGLNEQFF. CDR3 bases: TGCAGTGCCTCCCTAGCAGGTTTAAATGAGCAGTTCTTC.

The genes are TRBV2 and TRBJ2-2; D gene ambiguous. Germline V lookup: CDR1 SNHLY, CDR2 FYNNEI. CDR3 length equals 15 residues. Trimming left V 2 bases short and J 0 bases short, with 7 bases between. In nucleotides, the CDR3 is TGTGCCAGCAGTGAACAGCTCGCGAACACCGGGGAGCTGTTTTTT. Encoded protein: CASSEQLANTGELFF.